Listed below are T cell receptor beta chains from one sample, sequenced in a study of response to subunit inactivated influenza vaccine. One entry per CDR3 protein, called by TCRdb with MiXCR from the RT-PCR reads. The table includes hundreds of thousands of distinct CDR3 sequences, around 14% detected once. Sequenced material: PBMCs from blood, taken less than 13 days after vaccination. The receptor set was obtained from a middle-aged man who received an inactivated influenza vaccine. CDR3s include the opening cysteine and the closing phenylalanine or tryptophan.

j_call,v_call,cdr3_aa
TRBJ2-1,TRBV20-1,CSANAALYNEQFF
TRBJ2-2,TRBV4-1,CASSQGDTRAGELFF
TRBJ1-2,TRBV5-1,CASSLEGQLYGYTF
TRBJ1-4,TRBV7-8,CASSHGAKDGEKLFF
TRBJ1-2,TRBV4-3,CASSQDVSFGPNYGYTF
TRBJ2-3,TRBV19,CASRSGGEWDTQYF
TRBJ2-3,TRBV5-6,CASYPGGGRSTQYF
TRBJ2-1,TRBV12-3/TRBV12-4,CASRFASGGSEQFF
TRBJ1-2,TRBV25-1,CASSEDGRYGYTF
TRBJ2-2,TRBV5-1,CASSLRRASGTNTGELFF
TRBJ1-2,TRBV20-1,CSADSSFYGYTF
TRBJ1-3,TRBV3-1,CASSTGQSLIGNTIYF
TRBJ2-3,TRBV7-2,CASSLSLGGGGLTDTQYF
TRBJ2-7,TRBV2,CASRAGTGSYEQYF
TRBJ2-3,TRBV28,CATNPLAGPTDTQYF
TRBJ2-7,TRBV5-5,CASSLEGVRGVEQYF
TRBJ2-7,TRBV29-1,CSVGDIFYEQYF
TRBJ2-7,TRBV7-3,CASSLTGTGINEQYF
TRBJ2-7,TRBV29-1,CSVEDRLGSYEQYF
TRBJ2-3,TRBV10-2,CASKPGTSTDTQYF
TRBJ1-2,TRBV7-2,CASSPNRGRISYGYTF
TRBJ2-1,TRBV5-5,CASSYGNDDEQFF